Given below is one T cell receptor beta chain in context. Its antigen remains undetermined. The record has no base qualities; no much larger clone is one base away. Each collaborating institution followed its own protocols to collect whole blood in K2EDTA tubes. For TCRbeta analysis, collaborators shipped samples in one of three forms: frozen whole blood, isolated PBMCs, or DNA extracted from either of those sample types. This sample was taken from a study of blood T cell repertoires in COVID-19 (dated by TCRdb to the early 2020s). Study-wide context: Samples from collaborators originated in the United States, Italy and Spain and spanned both the acute and convalescent phases of COVID-19. Nearly every sample came with metadata listing a de-identified subject ID, COVID-19 status, age in years and sex. The repertoires were made available in a free public database intended to serve as a resource for research on the immune response to SARS-CoV-2. HLA class I and class II types, where available, came from metadata supplied by the sample provider rather than from assay-based typing. The material from the prospective study consisted of cDNA or gDNA derived from T cells, B-cell-depleted T cells, or PBMCs. Samples were obtained from the ongoing ImmuneRACE study (first 160 participants) and from about 1,300 subjects provided by 6 global collaborators. The dataset comprised deeply sampled blood TCRbeta repertoires from subjects exposed to, actively infected with, or recovered from COVID-19. General findings and caveats noted by the study authors: Clinical and demographic metadata were provided uncurated, with the amount varying by source and participant.

The immunoSEQ Assay, a bias-controlled multiplex PCR, was used to amplify TCRbeta CDR3 regions from genomic DNA. Regarding the original processing steps: Nucleated cell counts per sample were estimated from amplification of reference gene primers within the assay. Sequence reads were collapsed and filtered to measure the absolute abundance of every unique TCRbeta CDR3 rearrangement. For each sample, productive Simpson clonality was calculated as the square root of Simpson's diversity index across productive rearrangements. TCRdb carries this immuneACCESS record with in-frame sequences only. Its versions omit some clonotypes, under half of them owing to an unresolved V gene in the studies checked, with the rest unexplained. V and J calls plus clone size are reproduced from that table; the DNA served to infer D and trimming. Across this sample there are 200,000 to 300,000 clones, with roughly 80% seen only once. 4.2% of the sample is taken by the ten largest.

Trimming accounts for 5 bases at V and 6 bases at J, while the number of junction bases matched to no gene is 10. Its CDR3 holds 15 amino acids, cysteine through phenylalanine. The only DNA kept is the CDR3, 45 bases in frame from the first base. CDR1 LGHNA and CDR2 YSLEER are derived from the germline V gene. The specimen was peripheral blood. The clonotype comes from a man in his 60s with acute or convalescent COVID-19. This receptor chain uses TRBV4-3 and TRBJ2-1, with 7 junctional bases fitting TRBD2. The sequence in DNA is TGCGCCAGCAGCGGGTCTAGCGGCCCAGGCAATGAGCAGTTCTTC. Its product reads: CASSGSSGPGNEQFF.